Shown below are 31 T cell receptor beta chains from a single sample sequenced in a study of PD-L1 blockade in urothelial cancer. Sequencing used immunoSEQ multiplex PCR; TCRdb keeps in-frame clones, though not all of them. Counted here are more than 30,000 clones, around 89% occurring once; the ten biggest clones make up about 2%. Sequencing used PBMCs, obtained around atezolizumab (anti-PD-L1) treatment. Source of these receptors: a man aged 55 to 70 with urothelial cancer.

This clone was recorded a few times. The chain combines TRBV28 with TRBJ2-1, with D hard to call. Trimming left V 7 bases short and J 7 bases short, with 17 bases between. The CDR3 is made up of 14 amino acids. Germline lookup yields CDR1 MDHEN and CDR2 SYDVKM. The DNA for the CDR3 is TGTGCCAGCATTCCCAACCTGGCGAGGAATGAGCAGTTCTTC. This sequence encodes CASIPNLARNEQFF.

V is TRBV28 and J is TRBJ2-1; TRBD2 agrees at 11 bases. Trimming removed 3 bases from V and 4 bases from J; junction bases left unmatched: 11. The CDR3 extends over 18 amino acids. Germline V gives CDR1 MDHEN, CDR2 SYDVKM. The CDR3 region is CASSFDGKTSGKYNEQFF. The CDR3 DNA reads TGTGCCAGCAGTTTTGACGGGAAGACTAGCGGGAAATACAATGAGCAGTTCTTC.

CDR3 DNA: TGTGCCATCAGTGACGGACAGGGGCTTGGCTACACCTTC. Its translation: CAISDGQGLGYTF. The chain links TRBV10-3 to TRBJ1-2, with 9 bases matching TRBD1. The V gene end was trimmed by 3 bases and the J gene end by 7 bases; junction bases not matched to a gene: 3. Germline values: CDR1 ENHRY, CDR2 SYGVKD. This CDR3 has 13 residues.

The gene calls are TRBV7-3 and TRBJ2-1; the D gene is possibly TRBD2 (5 bases). Germline lookup yields CDR1 SGHTA and CDR2 FQGTGA. V lost 4 bases, J lost 15 bases, and 22 bases lay in between. CDR3 size: 14 residues. CDR3 sequence: CASSSGSPEERMFF. CDR3 sequence (DNA): TGTGCCAGCAGCTCGGGGTCGCCTGAGGAGCGAATGTTCTTC.

The chain joins TRBV29-1 to TRBJ2-5, with 9 bases identical to TRBD2. Near its end, the DNA agrees better with TRBJ2-7, so the J call may be wrong. This CDR3 has 13 amino acids. CDR1 and CDR2 (germline): SQVTM, ANQGSEA. CDR3 amino acids: CSGSSGESYEQYF. CDR3 DNA sequence: TGCAGCGGCTCTAGCGGGGAGAGTTACGAGCAGTACTTC.

This chain links TRBV19 with TRBJ1-1, with 7 bases lining up with TRBD1. This CDR3 contains 15 residues. The trim removed 2 bases at V and 4 bases at J, leaving 7 bases unmatched. Germline V gene lookup returns CDR1 LNHDA and CDR2 SQIVND (reference sequence). The CDR3 nucleotides are TGTGCCAGTAGTATAACCCCAGGGGGTGGCACTGAAGCTTTCTTT. Amino acid sequence: CASSITPGGGTEAFF. The whole variable domain, remainder taken from reference TRBV19 and TRBJ1-1, is DGGITQSPKYLFRKEGQNVTLSCEQNLNHDAMYWYRQDPGQGLRLIYYSQIVNDFQKGDIAEGYSVSREKKESFPLTVTSAQKNPTAFYLCASSITPGGGTEAFFGQGTRLTVV.

The chain links TRBV19 to TRBJ1-6; no clear D. CDR1 is LNHDA and CDR2 is SQIVND in the germline V gene (reference sequence). This CDR3 comprises 12 residues. V lost 5 bases and J 14 bases, leaving 13 bases between the germline ends. The CDR3 loop reads CASSDLIVALHF. The DNA for the CDR3 is TGTGCCAGTAGTGATCTAATTGTGGCCCTCCACTTT.

In DNA, the CDR3 is TGCAGCGTTGGTGGACAACCCTACGAGCAGTACTTC. Its translation is CSVGGQPYEQYF. The gene calls are TRBV29-1 and TRBJ2-7; a weak D match, TRBD1 (5 bases). Germline CDR1 SQVTM, CDR2 ANQGSEA. V was cut by 4 bases and J by 2 bases, with 9 bases left in between. The length of the CDR3 is 12 residues.

This chain links TRBV2 with TRBJ1-5; tentative D call: TRBD1 (5 bases). The ends were cut back, 9 bases at V and 2 bases at J, with 14 bases in the middle. CDR3 size: 14 residues. Germline V gene lookup returns CDR1 SNHLY and CDR2 FYNNEI. The CDR3 protein is CASGASPRNQPQHF. The CDR3 nucleotides read TGTGCCAGTGGGGCCTCCCCCCGCAATCAGCCCCAGCATTTT.

This clone has a single count. The CDR3 is CASSQGTGLSSYEQYF. In DNA, the CDR3 is TGCGCCAGCAGCCAAGGGACAGGTCTGAGCTCCTACGAGCAGTACTTC. The rearrangement links TRBV4-1 to TRBJ2-7; 7 nucleotides line up with TRBD1. CDR1 is MGHRA and CDR2 is YSYEKL in the germline V gene. V trimming: 1 base; J trimming: 0 bases; junction bases outside the gene matches: 6. The length of the CDR3 is 16 residues.

V usage is TRBV18 and J usage is TRBJ2-3; 8 bases agree with TRBD1. Trimming removed 5 bases from V and 3 bases from J; junction bases left unmatched: 13. Per the germline V gene, CDR1 is KGHSH and CDR2 is LQKENI. The CDR3 is made up of 17 amino acids. The CDR3 region has the DNA TGTGCCAGCTCAACGACCTCGTCGCGGACAGGGACAGATACGCAGTATTTT. This translates into CASSTTSSRTGTDTQYF.

The chain uses TRBV28 and TRBJ1-5, with 9 positions matching TRBD1. Germline loops: CDR1 MDHEN, CDR2 SYDVKM. V lost 0 bases and J lost 5; bases outside the gene matches: 11. This CDR3 has 18 amino acids. CDR3 DNA: TGTGCCAGCAGTTTATGGGACGTGGGACAGGGCCCGGATCAGCCCCAGCATTTT. Its translation is CASSLWDVGQGPDQPQHF.

The chain couples TRBV5-1 to TRBJ2-2, with TRBD1 matching over 7 bases. V was clipped by 4 bases and J by 4 bases; unmatched bases: 7. The germline gives CDR1 SGHRS, CDR2 YFSETQ. CDR3 length equals 15 residues. CDR3 protein: CASSPLQGSTGELFF. The DNA for the CDR3 is TGCGCCAGCAGCCCCTTACAGGGGTCCACCGGGGAGCTGTTTTTT.

The rearrangement uses TRBV11-3 and TRBJ2-1; D call uncertain. V shed 1 base and J shed 9 bases, with 13 bases lying between them. This CDR3 comprises 14 residues. Germline CDR1 SGHNT, CDR2 YENEEA. CDR3 protein: CASSLGVRVAEQFF. The CDR3 DNA reads TGTGCCAGCAGCTTAGGGGTCCGGGTTGCTGAGCAGTTCTTC.

The chain couples TRBV4-1 to TRBJ1-4; TRBD1 matches 7 bases. CDR1 is MGHRA and CDR2 is YSYEKL in the germline V gene. The CDR3 length is 15 residues. With V trimmed by 2 bases and J by 3 bases, 3 bases remained unmatched. Here the CDR3 reads CASSQLGQANEKLFF. The CDR3 DNA follows: TGCGCCAGCAGCCAACTAGGACAGGCTAATGAAAAACTGTTTTTT.

This CDR3 reads CASSPQGDQPQHF. The CDR3 DNA sequence: TGTGCCAGCTCACCCCAGGGGGATCAGCCCCAGCATTTT. The V and J genes are TRBV18 and TRBJ1-5; 7 bases fit TRBD1. Germline lookup yields CDR1 KGHSH and CDR2 LQKENI. Trimming cost V 3 bases and J 5 bases; bases outside gene matches: 1. The CDR3 is 13 amino acids.

The genes are TRBV7-8 and TRBJ2-5; 11 nucleotides match TRBD2. Germline CDR1 SGHVS, CDR2 FQNEAQ. V was pared by 3 bases and J by 5 bases, with 2 bases of the junction left unmatched. The CDR3 is 14 amino acids. CDR3 protein: CASSFSGRAETQYF. As DNA, the CDR3 is TGTGCCAGCAGCTTTAGCGGGAGGGCCGAGACCCAGTACTTC.

This clone showed up just once. V usage is TRBV13 and J usage is TRBJ2-5; 7 bases fit TRBD2. This CDR3 is 17 amino acids long. CDR1 and CDR2 from the germline V gene are PRHDT and FYEKMQ (reference sequence). After removal of 5 bases from V and 1 base from J, the junction contained 13 bases not matched to a gene. CDR3 DNA sequence: TGTGCCAGCAGCCCGCGGGGTAGCGGGCCTTTCCAAGAGACCCAGTACTTC. Translation: CASSPRGSGPFQETQYF. The variable domain in full, completed from reference TRBV13 and TRBJ2-5, reads AAGVIQSPRHLIKEKRETATLKCYPIPRHDTVYWYQQGPGQDPQFLISFYEKMQSDKGSIPDRFSAQQFSDYHSELNMSSLELGDSALYFCASSPRGSGPFQETQYFGPGTRLLVL.

The CDR3: CASSSGTGRNSPLHF. CDR3 nucleotides: TGTGCCAGCAGCTCCGGGACAGGGCGCAATTCACCCCTCCACTTT. This sequence joins TRBV6-1 and TRBJ1-6; TRBD1 matches at 9 bases. Trimming took 6 bases from V and 7 from J; bases not matched to a gene: 7. This CDR3 is built from 15 residues. CDR1 and CDR2 from the germline V gene are MNHNS and SASEGT.

The V call is TRBV18, the J call TRBJ2-7; perhaps TRBD2 as D (7 bases). Germline CDR1 is KGHSH and CDR2 is LQKENI. CDR3 length: 15 amino acids. The V end lost 3 bases, the J end lost 2 bases, and 14 bases lay between the germline ends. This chain's CDR3 is CASSPGGLGTYEQYF. The DNA for the CDR3 is TGTGCCAGCTCACCGGGGGGGCTGGGGACCTACGAGCAGTACTTC.

V and J are TRBV11-2 and TRBJ2-3; TRBD2 matches at 10 bases. The germline V gene has CDR1 SGHAT and CDR2 FQNNGV. The CDR3 is 15 amino acids. Unmatched junction bases numbered 7, after V lost 4 bases and J lost 6 bases. The CDR3 loop reads CASSSGGAGGDTQYF. The CDR3 bases are TGTGCCAGCAGCTCCGGGGGAGCGGGGGGGGATACGCAGTATTTT.

In DNA form, the CDR3 reads TGTGCCAGCAGTGAAGTTAAGGGAGTTGGATTCGACACTGAAGCTTTCTTT. It codes for CASSEVKGVGFDTEAFF. The chain employs TRBV6-1 and TRBJ1-1; D ambiguous. Germline assignment: CDR1 MNHNS and CDR2 SASEGT. CDR3 size: 17 residues. V lost 1 base to trimming and J lost 3 bases, with 18 bases between them.

The V gene is TRBV6-5, the J gene TRBJ1-5; no reliable D call. V was trimmed by 7 bases and J by 4 bases, leaving 11 bases between them. CDR3 size: 13 residues. CDR1 and CDR2 from the germline V gene are MNHEY and SVGAGI. In nucleotides, the CDR3 is TGTGCCAGCACTAACGGAGGGAATCAGCCCCAGCATTTT. Its protein product is CASTNGGNQPQHF.

The chain carries TRBV2 and TRBJ2-3, with D uncertain. CDR3 length equals 16 residues. Germline CDR1 is SNHLY and CDR2 is FYNNEI. V was clipped by 1 base and J by 1 base, with 12 bases between them. CDR3 sequence reads: CASSEVTSLGTDTQYF. The CDR3 DNA sequence: TGTGCCAGCAGTGAAGTAACTTCCCTCGGCACAGATACGCAGTATTTT.

This clone was observed a few times. The CDR3 sequence is CASTSSWDRGSPLHF. CDR3 sequence (DNA): TGTGCCAGCACCTCCTCCTGGGACAGGGGTTCACCCCTCCACTTT. The chain is built from TRBV9 and TRBJ1-6; 10 bases agree with TRBD1. This CDR3 contains 15 residues. Trimming at V came to 6 bases and at J to 9 bases, leaving 9 bases not matched to a gene. The germline CDR1 and CDR2 sequences are SGDLS and YYNGEE.

A single count supports this clone. This chain connects TRBV2 to TRBJ2-7, with 14 bases aligning to TRBD2. CDR3 size: 14 residues. CDR1 SNHLY and CDR2 FYNNEI come from the germline V gene. The V gene end was trimmed by 6 bases and the J gene end by 10 bases; junction bases not matched to a gene: 8. The CDR3 DNA is TGTGCCAGCAGCGCGGGACTAGCGGGAGAGACTCAGTACTTC. Encoded protein: CASSAGLAGETQYF.

The chain links TRBV5-1 to TRBJ2-3; 9 positions agree with TRBD2. CDR3 length: 16 amino acids. The junction had 4 bases not matched to a gene; V was cut back by 0 bases and J by 2 bases. CDR1 is SGHRS and CDR2 is YFSETQ in the germline V gene. The CDR3 spells CASSLGTSEYTDTQYF. CDR3 bases: TGCGCCAGCAGCTTGGGGACTAGCGAGTACACAGATACGCAGTATTTT. The whole variable domain, filled in from reference TRBV5-1 and TRBJ2-3, reads KAGVTQTPRYLIKTRGQQVTLSCSPISGHRSVSWYQQTPGQGLQFLFEYFSETQRNKGNFPGRFSGRQFSNSRSEMNVSTLELGDSALYLCASSLGTSEYTDTQYFGPGTRLTVL.

The chain uses TRBV6-6 and TRBJ1-1; D gene unclear. Deletions cut 0 bases from V and 0 bases from J, with 8 bases between. The CDR3 has 15 residues. CDR1 and CDR2 from the germline V gene are MNHNY and SVGAGI (reference sequence). The CDR3 DNA sequence: TGTGCCAGCAGTTACTCGGGCTCCATGAACACTGAAGCTTTCTTT. Protein sequence: CASSYSGSMNTEAFF.

The chain combines TRBV7-6 with TRBJ2-3; the D is unclear. Trimming removed 1 base from V and 2 bases from J, with 13 bases in between. The CDR3 length is 16 residues. Germline CDR1 reads SGHVS; CDR2 reads FNYEAQ. In nucleotides, the CDR3 is TGTGCCAGCAGCTTAGACCCCCCCAGGTTCACAGATACGCAGTATTTT. Protein product: CASSLDPPRFTDTQYF.

This chain links TRBV6-1 with TRBJ2-3; possible D gene TRBD2, 5 bases. Germline V CDR1 and CDR2: MNHNS, SASEGT. The germline V and J ends were trimmed by 6 bases and 4 bases, with 14 bases remaining between them. The CDR3 is made up of 14 amino acids. In nucleotides, the CDR3 is TGTGCCAGCAGAGTAGCGTCCCGAGCAGATACGCAGTATTTT. This sequence encodes CASRVASRADTQYF.

The chain couples TRBV28 to TRBJ1-2; 7 bases are shared with TRBD1. CDR1 and CDR2 (germline): MDHEN, SYDVKM. CDR3 length: 14 residues. Unmatched junction bases numbered 2, after V lost 2 bases and J lost 2 bases. The CDR3 DNA is TGTGCCAGCAGTTTAGGGGACAGAAACTATGGCTACACCTTC. This gives the protein CASSLGDRNYGYTF.